This T cell receptor beta chain was sequenced for a study of blood T cell repertoires in COVID-19. The CDR3 has 11 residues. V was pared by 1 base and J by 6 bases, with 2 bases between. Germline CDR1 MDHEN, CDR2 SYDVKM. Some clones are missing from TCRdb's copy, which holds only in-frame ones; the method was immunoSEQ multiplex PCR. The data show about 87,000 clones, with roughly 84% seen just once and 4.9% held by the top ten. V and J are TRBV28 and TRBJ2-3; D not resolved. This sequence originates from a woman of 80 years or more with acute or convalescent COVID-19. Sequenced material: peripheral blood. The CDR3 here is CASSLSDTQYF. The CDR3 DNA reads TGTGCCAGCAGTTTATCGGATACGCAGTATTTT.